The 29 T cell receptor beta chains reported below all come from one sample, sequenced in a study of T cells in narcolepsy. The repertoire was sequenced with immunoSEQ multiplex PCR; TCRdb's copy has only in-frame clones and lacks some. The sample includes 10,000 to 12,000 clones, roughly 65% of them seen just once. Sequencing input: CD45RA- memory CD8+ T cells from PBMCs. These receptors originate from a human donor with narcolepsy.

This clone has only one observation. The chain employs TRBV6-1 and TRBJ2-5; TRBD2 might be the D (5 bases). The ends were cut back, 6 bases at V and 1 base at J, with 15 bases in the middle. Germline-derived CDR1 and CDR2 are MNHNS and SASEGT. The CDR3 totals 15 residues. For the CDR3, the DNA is TGTGCCAGCAGACACACCCGGGGTACCCAAGAGACCCAGTACTTC. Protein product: CASRHTRGTQETQYF.

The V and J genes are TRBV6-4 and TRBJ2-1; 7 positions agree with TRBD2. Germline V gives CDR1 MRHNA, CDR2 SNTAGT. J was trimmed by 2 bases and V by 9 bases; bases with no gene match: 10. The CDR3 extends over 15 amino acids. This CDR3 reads CASKGDRGAYNEQFF. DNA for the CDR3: TGTGCCAGTAAAGGGGATCGGGGGGCCTACAATGAGCAGTTCTTC.

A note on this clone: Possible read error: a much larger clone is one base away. Here the CDR3 reads CASCLEAGTGETQYF. The CDR3 region has the DNA TGTGCCAGCTGCTTAGAGGCTGGGACAGGGGAGACCCAGTACTTC. This chain uses TRBV7-9 with TRBJ2-5; 9 nucleotides line up with TRBD1. Germline V CDR1 and CDR2: SEHNR, FQNEAQ (reference sequence). The CDR3 runs 15 residues.

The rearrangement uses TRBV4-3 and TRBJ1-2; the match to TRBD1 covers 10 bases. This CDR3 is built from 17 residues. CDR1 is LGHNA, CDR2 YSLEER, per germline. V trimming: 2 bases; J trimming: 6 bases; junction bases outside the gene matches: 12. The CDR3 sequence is CASSQPGQGRFRDGYTF. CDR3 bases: TGCGCCAGCAGCCAACCGGGACAGGGGAGGTTTAGGGATGGCTACACCTTC.

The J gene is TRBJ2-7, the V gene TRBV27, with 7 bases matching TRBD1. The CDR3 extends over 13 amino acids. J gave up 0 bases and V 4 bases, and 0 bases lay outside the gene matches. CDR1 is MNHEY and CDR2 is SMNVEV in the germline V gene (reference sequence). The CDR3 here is CASSWDSSYEQYF. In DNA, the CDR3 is TGTGCCAGCAGTTGGGACAGCTCCTACGAGCAGTACTTC.

CDR3 sequence reads: CASSYGQGSSYNEQFF. DNA of the CDR3: TGTGCCAGCAGTTACGGGCAGGGGAGCTCCTACAATGAGCAGTTCTTC. The rearrangement uses TRBV28 and TRBJ2-1; weak D call: TRBD1 (6 bases). Trimming shortened V by 4 bases and J by 0 bases, and 13 bases separated the two germline ends. Per the germline V gene, CDR1 is MDHEN and CDR2 is SYDVKM. CDR3 length: 16 residues.

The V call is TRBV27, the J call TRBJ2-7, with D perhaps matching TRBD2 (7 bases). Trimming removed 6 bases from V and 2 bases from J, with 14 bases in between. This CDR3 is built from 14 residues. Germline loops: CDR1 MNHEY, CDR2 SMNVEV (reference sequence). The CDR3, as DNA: TGTGCCAGCAGCCCTCGGGGGGCGACCTACGAGCAGTACTTC. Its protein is CASSPRGATYEQYF.

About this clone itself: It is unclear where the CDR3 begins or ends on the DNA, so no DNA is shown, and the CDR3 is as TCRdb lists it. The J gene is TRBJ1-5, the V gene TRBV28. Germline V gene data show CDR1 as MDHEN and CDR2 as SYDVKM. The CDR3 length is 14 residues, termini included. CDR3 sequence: CASSSSGFNQPQHF.

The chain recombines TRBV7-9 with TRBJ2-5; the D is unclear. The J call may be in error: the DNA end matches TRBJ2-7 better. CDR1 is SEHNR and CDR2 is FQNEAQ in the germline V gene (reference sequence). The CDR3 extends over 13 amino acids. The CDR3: CASSLDVAYEQYF. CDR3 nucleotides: TGTGCCAGCAGCTTAGACGTAGCCTACGAGCAGTACTTC.

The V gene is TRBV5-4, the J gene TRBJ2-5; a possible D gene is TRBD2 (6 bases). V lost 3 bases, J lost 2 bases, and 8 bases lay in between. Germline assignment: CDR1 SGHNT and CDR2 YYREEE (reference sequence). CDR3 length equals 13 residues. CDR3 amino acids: CASSSTSQETQYF. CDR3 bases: TGTGCCAGCAGCTCGACTAGTCAAGAGACCCAGTACTTC.

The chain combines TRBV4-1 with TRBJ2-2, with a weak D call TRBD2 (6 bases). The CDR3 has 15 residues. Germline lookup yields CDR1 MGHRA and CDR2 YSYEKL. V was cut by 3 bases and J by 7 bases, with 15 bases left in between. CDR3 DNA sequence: TGCGCCAGCAGCCAGACTGAGGAGGGTTTCGGGGAGCTGTTTTTT. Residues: CASSQTEEGFGELFF.

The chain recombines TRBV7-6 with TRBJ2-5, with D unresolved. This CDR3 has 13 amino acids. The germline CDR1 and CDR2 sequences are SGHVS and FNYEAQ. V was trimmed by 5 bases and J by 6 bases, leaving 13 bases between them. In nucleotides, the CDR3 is TGTGCCAGCAGCGGCGCGGTAGGGCAGACCCAGTACTTC. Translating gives CASSGAVGQTQYF.

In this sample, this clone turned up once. CDR3 in amino acids: CASTGLNEQFF. In DNA form, the CDR3 reads TGTGCCAGCACAGGGCTTAATGAGCAGTTCTTC. The rearrangement uses TRBV6-5 and TRBJ2-1, with a tentative D call TRBD1 (5 bases). The CDR3 has 11 residues. The V end lost 7 bases, the J end lost 7 bases, and 8 bases lay between the germline ends. Germline V gives CDR1 MNHEY, CDR2 SVGAGI.

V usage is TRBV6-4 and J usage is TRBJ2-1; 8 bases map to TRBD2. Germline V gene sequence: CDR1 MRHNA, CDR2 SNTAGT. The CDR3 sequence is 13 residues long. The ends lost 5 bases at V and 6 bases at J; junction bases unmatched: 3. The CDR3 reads CASSPGTSNEQFF. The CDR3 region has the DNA TGTGCCAGCAGTCCCGGGACTAGCAATGAGCAGTTCTTC.

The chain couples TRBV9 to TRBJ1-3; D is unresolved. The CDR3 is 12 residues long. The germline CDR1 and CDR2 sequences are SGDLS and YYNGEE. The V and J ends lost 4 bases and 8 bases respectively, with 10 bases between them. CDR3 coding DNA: TGTGCCAGCAGCCCGAGTGGGGACACCATATATTTT. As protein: CASSPSGDTIYF.

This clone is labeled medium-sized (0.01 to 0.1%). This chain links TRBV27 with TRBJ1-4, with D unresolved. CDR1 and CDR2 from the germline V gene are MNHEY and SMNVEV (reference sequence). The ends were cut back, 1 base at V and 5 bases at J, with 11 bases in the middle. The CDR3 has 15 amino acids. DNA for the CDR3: TGTGCCAGCAGTTTATTTCTCACAAGGAATGAAAAACTGTTTTTT. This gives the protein CASSLFLTRNEKLFF.

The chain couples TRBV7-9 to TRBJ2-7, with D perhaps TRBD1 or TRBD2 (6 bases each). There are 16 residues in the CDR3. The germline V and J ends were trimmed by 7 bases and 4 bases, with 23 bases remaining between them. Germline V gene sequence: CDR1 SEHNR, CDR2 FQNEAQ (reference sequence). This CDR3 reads CASNLLSGGSIYEQYF. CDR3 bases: TGTGCCAGCAACCTACTCTCCGGGGGCTCCATTTACGAGCAGTACTTC.

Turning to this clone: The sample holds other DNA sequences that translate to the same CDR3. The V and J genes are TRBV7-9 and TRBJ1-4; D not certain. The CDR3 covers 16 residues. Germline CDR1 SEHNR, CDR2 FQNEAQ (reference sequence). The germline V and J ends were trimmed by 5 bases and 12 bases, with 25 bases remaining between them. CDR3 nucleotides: TGTGCCAGCAGCCTAGAGTCGGTCTCTACATCCGAGGAACTGTTTTTT. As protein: CASSLESVSTSEELFF.

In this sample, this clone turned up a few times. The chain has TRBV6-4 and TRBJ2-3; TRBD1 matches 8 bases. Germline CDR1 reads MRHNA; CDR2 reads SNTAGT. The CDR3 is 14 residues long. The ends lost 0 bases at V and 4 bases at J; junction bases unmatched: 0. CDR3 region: CASSDSTGADTQYF. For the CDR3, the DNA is TGTGCCAGCAGTGACTCGACAGGGGCAGATACGCAGTATTTT.

The CDR3 spells CAWSIGQGAYEQYF. Here the CDR3 DNA reads TGTGCCTGGAGTATAGGACAAGGGGCCTACGAGCAGTACTTC. The rearrangement joins TRBV30 to TRBJ2-7; TRBD1 is a possible D gene (5 bases). Trimming shortened V by 2 bases and J by 2 bases, and 13 bases separated the two germline ends. CDR1 and CDR2 (germline): GTSNPN, SVGIG (reference sequence). The CDR3 covers 14 residues.

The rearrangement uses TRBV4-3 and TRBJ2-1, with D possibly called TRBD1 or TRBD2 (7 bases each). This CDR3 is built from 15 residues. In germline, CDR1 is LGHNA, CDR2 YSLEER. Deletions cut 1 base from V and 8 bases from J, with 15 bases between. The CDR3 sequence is CASSQGGGGSDEQFF. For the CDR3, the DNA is TGCGCCAGCAGCCAAGGGGGAGGGGGCTCCGATGAGCAGTTCTTC.

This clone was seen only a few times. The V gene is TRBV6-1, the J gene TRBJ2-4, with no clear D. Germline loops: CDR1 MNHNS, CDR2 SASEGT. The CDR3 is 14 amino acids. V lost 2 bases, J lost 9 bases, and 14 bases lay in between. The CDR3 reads CASSEPSGWVIQYF. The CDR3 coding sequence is TGTGCCAGCAGTGAACCCAGTGGGTGGGTCATTCAGTACTTC.

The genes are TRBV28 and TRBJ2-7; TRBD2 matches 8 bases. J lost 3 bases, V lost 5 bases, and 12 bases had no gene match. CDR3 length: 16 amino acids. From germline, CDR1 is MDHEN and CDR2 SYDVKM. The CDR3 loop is CASSKLAGLVFYEQYF. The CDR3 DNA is TGTGCCAGCAGTAAATTAGCGGGATTGGTTTTCTACGAGCAGTACTTC. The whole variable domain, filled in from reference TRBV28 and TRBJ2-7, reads DVKVTQSSRYLVKRTGEKVFLECVQDMDHENMFWYRQDPGLGLRLIYFSYDVKMKEKGDIPEGYSVSREKKERFSLILESASTNQTSMYLCASSKLAGLVFYEQYFGPGTRLTVT.

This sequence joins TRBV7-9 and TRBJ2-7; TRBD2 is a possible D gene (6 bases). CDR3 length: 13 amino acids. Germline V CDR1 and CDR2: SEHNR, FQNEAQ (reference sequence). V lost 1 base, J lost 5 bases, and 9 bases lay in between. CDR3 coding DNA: TGTGCCAGCAGCTTAGAACTAGCTGACGAGCAGTACTTC. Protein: CASSLELADEQYF.

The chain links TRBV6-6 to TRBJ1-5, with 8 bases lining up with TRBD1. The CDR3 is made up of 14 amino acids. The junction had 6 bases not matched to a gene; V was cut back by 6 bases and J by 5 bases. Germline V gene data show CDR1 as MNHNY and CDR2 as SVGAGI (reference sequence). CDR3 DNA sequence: TGTGCCAGCAGCTTGGACAGGGAGGATCAGCCCCAGCATTTT. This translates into CASSLDREDQPQHF.

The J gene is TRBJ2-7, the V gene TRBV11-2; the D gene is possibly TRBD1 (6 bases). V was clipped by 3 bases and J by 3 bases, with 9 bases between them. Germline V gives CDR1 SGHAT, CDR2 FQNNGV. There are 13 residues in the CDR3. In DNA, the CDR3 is TGTGCCAGCAGCTTCGGACAGAACTACGAGCAGTACTTC. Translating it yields CASSFGQNYEQYF.

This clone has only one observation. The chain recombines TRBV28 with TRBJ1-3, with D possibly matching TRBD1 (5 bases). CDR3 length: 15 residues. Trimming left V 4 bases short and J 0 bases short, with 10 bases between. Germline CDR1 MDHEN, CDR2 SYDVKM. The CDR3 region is CASSYPGSSGNTIYF. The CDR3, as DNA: TGTGCCAGCAGTTACCCAGGGAGCTCTGGAAACACCATATATTTT.

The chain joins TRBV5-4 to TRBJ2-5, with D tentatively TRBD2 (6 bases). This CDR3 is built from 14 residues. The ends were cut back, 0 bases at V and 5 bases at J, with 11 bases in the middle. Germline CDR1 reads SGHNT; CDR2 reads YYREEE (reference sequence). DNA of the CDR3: TGTGCCAGCAGCTTGGGCCAGCTAGCGGAGACCCAGTACTTC. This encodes CASSLGQLAETQYF.

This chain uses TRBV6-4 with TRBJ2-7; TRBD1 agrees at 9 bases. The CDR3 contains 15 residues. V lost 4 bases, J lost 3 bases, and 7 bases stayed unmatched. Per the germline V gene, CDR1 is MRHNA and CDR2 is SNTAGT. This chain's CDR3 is CASSGGTGIFYEQYF. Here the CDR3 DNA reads TGTGCCAGCAGTGGGGGGACAGGGATCTTCTACGAGCAGTACTTC.